This TCR beta chain was recovered during a study of blood T cell repertoires in COVID-19. The overall study: Sources were T cells, B-cell-depleted T cells, or PBMCs; the material itself was cDNA or gDNA.

In the source study's methods: Reference gene primer amplification gave estimated nucleated cell counts. The assay was immunoSEQ multiplex PCR, and TCRdb's table has in-frame clones only and misses some. V and J calls plus clone size are reproduced from that table; the DNA served to infer D and trimming. The sample carries roughly 52,000 clones, around nine tenths recorded once. There are a few counts of this clone. The CDR3 covers 15 residues. Germline CDR1 reads MNHEY; CDR2 reads SVGAGI. Trimming pared 6 bases from V and 1 base from J, leaving 16 bases between. What was sequenced was peripheral blood. This receptor was taken from a man aged 50-60 years with acute or convalescent COVID-19. This rearrangement joins TRBV6-5 to TRBJ2-7, with a tentative D call TRBD1 (6 bases). CDR3 nucleotide sequence: TGTGCCAGCAGCTACCGACAGGTTGGGTCCTACGAGCAGTACTTC. It translates to CASSYRQVGSYEQYF.